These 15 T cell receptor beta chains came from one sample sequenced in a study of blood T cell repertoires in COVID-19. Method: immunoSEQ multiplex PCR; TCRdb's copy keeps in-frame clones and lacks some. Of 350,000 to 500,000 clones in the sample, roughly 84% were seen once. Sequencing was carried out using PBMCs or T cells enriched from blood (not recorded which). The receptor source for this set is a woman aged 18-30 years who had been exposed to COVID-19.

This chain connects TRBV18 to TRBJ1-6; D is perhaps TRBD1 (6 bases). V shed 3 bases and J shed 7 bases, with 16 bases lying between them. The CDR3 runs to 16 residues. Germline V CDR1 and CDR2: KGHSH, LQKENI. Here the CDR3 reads CASSPRRTGKNSPLHF. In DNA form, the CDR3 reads TGTGCCAGCTCACCCCGCAGAACAGGGAAGAATTCACCCCTCCACTTT. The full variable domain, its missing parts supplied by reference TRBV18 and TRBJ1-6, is NAGVMQNPRHLVRRRGQEARLRCSPMKGHSHVYWYRQLPEEGLKFMVYLQKENIIDESGMPKERFSAEFPKEGPSILRIQQVVRGDSAAYFCASSPRRTGKNSPLHFGNGTRLTVT.

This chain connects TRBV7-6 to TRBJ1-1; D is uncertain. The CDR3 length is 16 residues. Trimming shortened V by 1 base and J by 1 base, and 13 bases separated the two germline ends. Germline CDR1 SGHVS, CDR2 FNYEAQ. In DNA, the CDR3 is TGTGCCAGCAGCTTAGATGCAGGTCTGACGAACACTGAAGCTTTCTTT. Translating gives CASSLDAGLTNTEAFF.

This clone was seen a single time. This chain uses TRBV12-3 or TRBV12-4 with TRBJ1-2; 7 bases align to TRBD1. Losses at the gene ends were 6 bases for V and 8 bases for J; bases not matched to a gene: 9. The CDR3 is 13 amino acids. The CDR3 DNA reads TGTGCCAGCAGGCGAGGACACAGGGGCGGCTACACCTTC. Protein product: CASRRGHRGGYTF.

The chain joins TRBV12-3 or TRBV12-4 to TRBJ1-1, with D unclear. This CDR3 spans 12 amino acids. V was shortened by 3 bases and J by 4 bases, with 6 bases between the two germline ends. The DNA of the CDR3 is TGTGCCAGCAGTTTTCAGCGCACTGAAGCTTTCTTT. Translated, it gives CASSFQRTEAFF.

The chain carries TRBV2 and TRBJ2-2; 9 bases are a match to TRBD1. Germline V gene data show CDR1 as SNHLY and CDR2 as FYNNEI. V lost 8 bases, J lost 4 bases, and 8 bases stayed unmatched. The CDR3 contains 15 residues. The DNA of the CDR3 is TGTGCCAGCTTTGCCGGGACAGGGTTCACCGGGGAGCTGTTTTTT. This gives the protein CASFAGTGFTGELFF. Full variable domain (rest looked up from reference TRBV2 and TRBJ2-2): EPEVTQTPSHQVTQMGQEVILRCVPISNHLYFYWYRQILGQKVEFLVSFYNNEISEKSEIFDDQFSVERPDGSNFTLKIRSTKLEDSAMYFCASFAGTGFTGELFFGEGSRLTVL.

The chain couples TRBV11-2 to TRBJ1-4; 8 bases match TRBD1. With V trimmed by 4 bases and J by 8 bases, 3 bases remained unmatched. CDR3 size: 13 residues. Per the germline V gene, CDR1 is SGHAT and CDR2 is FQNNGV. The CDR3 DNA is TGTGCCAGCAGCTCATCAGGGGGCGAAAAACTGTTTTTT. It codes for CASSSSGGEKLFF.

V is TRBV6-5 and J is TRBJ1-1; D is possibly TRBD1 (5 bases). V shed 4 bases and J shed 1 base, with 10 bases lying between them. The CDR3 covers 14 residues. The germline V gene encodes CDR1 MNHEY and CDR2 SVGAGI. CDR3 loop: CASSSGFRNTEAFF. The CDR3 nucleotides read TGTGCCAGCAGTTCAGGGTTCAGGAACACTGAAGCTTTCTTT.

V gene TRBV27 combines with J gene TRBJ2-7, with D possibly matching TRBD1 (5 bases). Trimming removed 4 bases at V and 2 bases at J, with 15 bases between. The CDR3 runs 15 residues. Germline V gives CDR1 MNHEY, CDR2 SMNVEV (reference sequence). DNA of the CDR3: TGTGCCAGCAGTTCGACGCTTCTGGGGCCCTACGAGCAGTACTTC. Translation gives CASSSTLLGPYEQYF.

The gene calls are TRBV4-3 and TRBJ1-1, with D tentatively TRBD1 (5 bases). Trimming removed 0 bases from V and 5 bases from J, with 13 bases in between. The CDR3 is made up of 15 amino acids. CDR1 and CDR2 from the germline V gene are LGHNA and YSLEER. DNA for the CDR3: TGCGCCAGCAGCCAAGATTCAGGAGGGGAAACTGAAGCTTTCTTT. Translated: CASSQDSGGETEAFF.

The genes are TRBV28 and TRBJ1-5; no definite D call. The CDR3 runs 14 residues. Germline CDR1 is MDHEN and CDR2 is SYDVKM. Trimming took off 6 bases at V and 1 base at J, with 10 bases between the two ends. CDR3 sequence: CASSRPGSNQPQHF. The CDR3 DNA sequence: TGTGCCAGCAGCCGACCAGGCAGCAATCAGCCCCAGCATTTT.

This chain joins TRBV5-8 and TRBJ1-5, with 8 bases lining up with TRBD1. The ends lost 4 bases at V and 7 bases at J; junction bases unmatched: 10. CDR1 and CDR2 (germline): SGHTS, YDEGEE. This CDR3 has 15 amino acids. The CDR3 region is CASSLQGVSYQPQHF. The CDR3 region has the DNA TGTGCCAGCAGCCTACAGGGGGTTTCTTACCAGCCCCAGCATTTT.

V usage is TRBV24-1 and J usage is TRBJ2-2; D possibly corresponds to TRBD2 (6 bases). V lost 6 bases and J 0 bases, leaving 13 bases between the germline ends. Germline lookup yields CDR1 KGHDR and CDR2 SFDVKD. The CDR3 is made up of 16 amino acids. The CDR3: CATSRAGLTNTGELFF. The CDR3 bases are TGTGCCACCAGTAGGGCGGGACTCACGAACACCGGGGAGCTGTTTTTT.

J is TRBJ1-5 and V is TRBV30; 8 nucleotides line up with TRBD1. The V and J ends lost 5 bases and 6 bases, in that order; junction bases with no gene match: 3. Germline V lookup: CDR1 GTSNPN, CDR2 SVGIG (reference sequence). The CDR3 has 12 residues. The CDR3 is CAWGQGPQPQHF. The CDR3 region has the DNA TGTGCCTGGGGACAGGGCCCTCAGCCCCAGCATTTT.

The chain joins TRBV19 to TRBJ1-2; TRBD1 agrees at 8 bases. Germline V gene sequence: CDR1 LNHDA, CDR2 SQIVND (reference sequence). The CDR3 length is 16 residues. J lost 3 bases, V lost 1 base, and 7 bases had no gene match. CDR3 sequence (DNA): TGTGCCAGTAGTATAGCAGGGACAGGAGTATACTATGGCTACACCTTC. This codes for CASSIAGTGVYYGYTF.

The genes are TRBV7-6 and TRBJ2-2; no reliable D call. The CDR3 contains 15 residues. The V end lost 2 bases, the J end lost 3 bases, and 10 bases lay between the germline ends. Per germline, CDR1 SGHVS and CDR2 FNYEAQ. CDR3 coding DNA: TGTGCCAGCAGCTTATCAAGCTCGGACACCGGGGAGCTGTTTTTT. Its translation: CASSLSSSDTGELFF.